This note documents a single T cell receptor beta chain sequence. Measured with immunoSEQ multiplex PCR; TCRdb has only the in-frame clones, and not every one. The sample records 200,000 to 250,000 clones, more than 75% being singletons. The sample originates from a study of blood T cell repertoires in COVID-19. Germline V gene lookup returns CDR1 GTSNPN and CDR2 SVGIG (reference sequence). The CDR3 length is 14 residues. V was trimmed by 2 bases and J by 1 base, leaving 12 bases between them. Sequenced input: peripheral blood. V is TRBV30 and J is TRBJ2-7; TRBD2 is a possible D gene (6 bases). The sequence derives from a woman aged 70-85 years with COVID-19, enrolled during active disease. The CDR3 protein is CAWSSTRGSYEQYF. CDR3 bases: TGTGCCTGGAGTTCGACTAGGGGATCCTACGAGCAGTACTTC.